Many counts were recorded for the clone carrying this TCR beta chain. Germline assignment: CDR1 MNHEY and CDR2 SMNVEV (reference sequence). V lost 3 bases to trimming and J lost 7 bases, with 10 bases between them. The CDR3 is made up of 12 amino acids. The TCR library protocol was used to attach unique molecular identifiers. These identifiers were attached to individual cDNA molecules. TCRdb re-analysed the 5' RACE reads in MiXCR, keeping a single row per CDR3 protein. The data hold tens of thousands of distinct CDR3 sequences, with 12% observed a single time. The data derive from a study of early T cells in non-severe SARS-CoV-2 infection.

Sequencing used whole blood. This clonotype originated in an adult who was a healthcare worker with PCR-confirmed SARS-CoV-2 infection or an uninfected control (not recorded which). The rearrangement uses TRBV27 and TRBJ2-7, with D possibly called TRBD1 or TRBD2 (5 bases each). The CDR3 coding sequence is TGTGCCAGCAGTTTCCGGGGCGGGGAGCAGTACTTC. Its translation: CASSFRGGEQYF.